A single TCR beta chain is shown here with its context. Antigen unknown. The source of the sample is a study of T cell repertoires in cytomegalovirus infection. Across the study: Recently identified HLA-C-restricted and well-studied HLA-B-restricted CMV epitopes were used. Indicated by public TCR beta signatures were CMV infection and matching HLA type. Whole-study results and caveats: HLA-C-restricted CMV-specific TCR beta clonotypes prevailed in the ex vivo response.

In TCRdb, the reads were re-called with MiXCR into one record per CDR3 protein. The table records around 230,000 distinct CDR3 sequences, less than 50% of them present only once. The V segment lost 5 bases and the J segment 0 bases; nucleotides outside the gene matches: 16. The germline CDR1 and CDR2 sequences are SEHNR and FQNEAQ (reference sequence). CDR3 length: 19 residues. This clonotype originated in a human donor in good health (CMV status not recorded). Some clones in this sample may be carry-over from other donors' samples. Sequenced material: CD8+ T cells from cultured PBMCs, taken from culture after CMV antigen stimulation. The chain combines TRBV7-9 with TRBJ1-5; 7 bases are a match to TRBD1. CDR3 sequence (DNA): TGTGCCAGCAGCCGCCAAACAGGGGAGGCGATATATAGCAATCAGCCCCAGCATTTT. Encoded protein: CASSRQTGEAIYSNQPQHF.